This T cell receptor beta chain derives from a study of T-cell reconstitution after alpha-beta-depleted transplantation in children. Researchers prepared the TCRbeta library using unique molecular identifiers, the study reports. MiXCR, applied by TCRdb to the PCR reads, yields one record per CDR3 protein. The sample has roughly 790,000 distinct CDR3 sequences; approximately 15% are singletons. This CDR3 region has 15 residues. V lost 0 bases to trimming and J lost 7 bases, with 14 bases between them. Germline lookup yields CDR1 SGDLS and CDR2 YYNGEE. This clonotype occurred a few times. Its antigen is currently unknown. Study outcomes and limitations: High day-60 TCRbeta diversity in some patients came from surviving recipient T cells and thymic progenitors. Newly produced T cells mostly accounted for T-cell counts and diversity one year post-transplant. About two months after transplant, alpha-beta T cells reportedly came from several hundred expanded graft clones.

The specimen was PBMCs, mostly from graft donor cells, collected 360 days after TCRalphabeta/CD19-depleted stem cell transplant. This chain joins TRBV9 and TRBJ2-4; D not resolved. The sequence came from a male patient under 18 who had a stem cell transplant for acute lymphoblastic leukemia, so the T cells may come from the graft donor. The CDR3 sequence is CASSVVPDPGNIQYF. The CDR3 DNA is TGTGCCAGCAGCGTAGTTCCGGACCCCGGGAACATTCAGTACTTC.